The 32 T cell receptor beta chains reported below all come from one sample, sequenced in a study of cytomegalovirus exposure and HLA in healthy donors. Both 60 Vbeta primers and 13 Jbeta primers went into the PCR. Method: immunoSEQ multiplex PCR; TCRdb's copy keeps in-frame clones and lacks some. The sample holds 170,000 or so clones, 65% to 80% seen once. Sequencing was done on a sample of PBMCs. All receptors derive from a woman aged 40 to 50 in good health and CMV-seronegative.

This clone was counted a few times. The rearrangement joins TRBV6-6 to TRBJ1-1; TRBD1 might be the D (6 bases). Trimming pared 6 bases from V and 6 bases from J, leaving 23 bases between. In germline, CDR1 is MNHNY, CDR2 SVGAGI (reference sequence). The CDR3 sequence is 16 residues long. As DNA, the CDR3 is TGTGCCAGCAGGGGGAGTAACGGGGCAGGGGACCCTGAAGCTTTCTTT. It encodes CASRGSNGAGDPEAFF.

The genes are TRBV6-5 and TRBJ1-6; 7 bases align to TRBD1. With 2 bases clipped from V and 9 bases from J, the junction kept 1 base outside the gene matches. This CDR3 has 13 residues. Germline assignment: CDR1 MNHEY and CDR2 SVGAGI. The CDR3 DNA sequence: TGTGCCAGCAGTTACCGACAGGGTTCACCCCTCCACTTT. It translates to CASSYRQGSPLHF.

This clone showed up just once. The rearrangement joins TRBV2 to TRBJ2-5; 9 bases map to TRBD2. V dropped 4 bases and J dropped 5; count of bases not matched to a gene: 5. The CDR3 loop spans 14 amino acids. Germline CDR1 SNHLY, CDR2 FYNNEI. The CDR3 DNA is TGTGCCAGCAGTGTGCGGGAGGGGATTGAGACCCAGTACTTC. Translated, it gives CASSVREGIETQYF.

V gene TRBV5-4 combines with J gene TRBJ1-5, with D possibly matching TRBD1 (5 bases). Germline values: CDR1 SGHNT, CDR2 YYREEE (reference sequence). Trimming shortened V by 1 base and J by 4 bases, and 12 bases separated the two germline ends. The CDR3 covers 15 residues. The CDR3 DNA is TGTGCCAGCAGCTTGAGTCCTGGGGGGAATCAGCCCCAGCATTTT. Translating gives CASSLSPGGNQPQHF.

The J gene is TRBJ2-7, the V gene TRBV6-5; 8 positions match TRBD1. The V gene end was trimmed by 5 bases and the J gene end by 5 bases; junction bases not matched to a gene: 2. The germline gives CDR1 MNHEY, CDR2 SVGAGI. The CDR3 is made up of 12 amino acids. The DNA of the CDR3 is TGTGCCAGCAGTCAGGGGGCGCACGAGCAGTACTTC. Protein: CASSQGAHEQYF.

This rearrangement joins TRBV7-2 to TRBJ2-4, with D unresolved. V lost 6 bases, J lost 0 bases, and 6 bases lay in between. The CDR3 loop spans 13 amino acids. The germline CDR1 and CDR2 sequences are SGHTA and FQGNSA. The CDR3 reads CASRILAKNIQYF. CDR3 bases: TGTGCCAGCAGGATACTAGCCAAAAACATTCAGTACTTC.

V and J are TRBV7-9 and TRBJ1-2; 7 nucleotides match TRBD1. The J segment lost 3 bases and the V segment lost 5 bases, leaving 6 bases of the junction unmatched. This CDR3 comprises 14 residues. CDR1 and CDR2 from the germline V gene are SEHNR and FQNEAQ (reference sequence). CDR3 loop: CASSPPDRDYGYTF. DNA of the CDR3: TGTGCCAGCAGCCCACCCGACAGGGACTATGGCTACACCTTC.

CDR3 sequence reads: CSVEILPGTGGEAFF. In DNA form, the CDR3 reads TGCAGCGTTGAAATACTACCCGGGACAGGGGGCGAAGCTTTCTTT. The genes are TRBV29-1 and TRBJ1-1; 12 nucleotides line up with TRBD1. The CDR3 is 15 residues long. Germline V gives CDR1 SQVTM, CDR2 ANQGSEA. V trimming: 2 bases; J trimming: 8 bases; junction bases outside the gene matches: 9.

This clone was seen a few times. The chain recombines TRBV19 with TRBJ2-2; a possible D gene is TRBD1 (5 bases). Germline V gene lookup returns CDR1 LNHDA and CDR2 SQIVND (reference sequence). There are 13 residues in the CDR3. V gave up 9 bases and J gave up 4 bases, with 12 bases separating them. CDR3 protein: CASCFRVTGELFF. The CDR3 DNA is TGTGCCAGCTGCTTCAGGGTCACCGGGGAGCTGTTTTTT.

CDR3 residues: CASSPHGAGSTYNEQFF. The CDR3 coding sequence is TGTGCCAGCAGTCCACACGGGGCGGGGTCCACCTACAATGAGCAGTTCTTC. This chain joins TRBV7-2 and TRBJ2-1; TRBD2 might be the D (6 bases). Germline assignment: CDR1 SGHTA and CDR2 FQGNSA. CDR3 length equals 17 residues. Trimming cost V 6 bases and J 2 bases, with 20 bases left between them.

The rearrangement joins TRBV5-4 to TRBJ2-7; D is possibly TRBD2 (5 bases). The CDR3 has 15 residues. V shed 2 bases and J shed 6 bases, with 18 bases lying between them. The germline V gene has CDR1 SGHNT and CDR2 YYREEE (reference sequence). The CDR3 loop reads CASSLMVVGSGEQYF. As DNA, the CDR3 is TGTGCCAGCAGCTTAATGGTGGTAGGGAGTGGCGAGCAGTACTTC.

The count of this clone is one. Within the sample, other DNA sequences also encode this same CDR3. The chain carries TRBV6-1 and TRBJ2-3, with 11 bases aligning to TRBD2. V shed 3 bases, J shed 4 bases, and the junction held 3 bases outside the gene matches. CDR1 MNHNS and CDR2 SASEGT come from the germline V gene. This CDR3 is built from 15 residues. This chain's CDR3 is CASSDLAGGPDTQYF. In DNA form, the CDR3 reads TGTGCCAGCAGTGATCTAGCGGGAGGCCCAGATACGCAGTATTTT.

V and J are TRBV19 and TRBJ2-2; the match to TRBD1 covers 9 bases. Germline V lookup: CDR1 LNHDA, CDR2 SQIVND (reference sequence). The CDR3 contains 14 residues. J was trimmed by 3 bases and V by 4 bases; bases with no gene match: 0. CDR3 sequence reads: CASSRTGDTGELFF. In DNA, the CDR3 is TGTGCCAGTAGTAGGACAGGGGACACCGGGGAGCTGTTTTTT. The full variable domain, with the rest looked up from reference TRBV19 and TRBJ2-2, is DGGITQSPKYLFRKEGQNVTLSCEQNLNHDAMYWYRQDPGQGLRLIYYSQIVNDFQKGDIAEGYSVSREKKESFPLTVTSAQKNPTAFYLCASSRTGDTGELFFGEGSRLTVL.

The V gene is TRBV7-9, the J gene TRBJ2-1; TRBD1 aligns across 9 bases. The CDR3 has 16 amino acids. Germline-derived CDR1 and CDR2 are SEHNR and FQNEAQ (reference sequence). V lost 1 base to trimming and J lost 4 bases; unmatched junction nucleotides: 5. Here the CDR3 DNA reads TGTGCCAGCAGCTTAGGACAGGGGGATAAATACAATGAGCAGTTCTTC. It encodes CASSLGQGDKYNEQFF.

The chain uses TRBV28 and TRBJ1-2, with D unresolved. The CDR3 is 15 residues long. The germline V gene encodes CDR1 MDHEN and CDR2 SYDVKM. Trimming left V 3 bases short and J 1 base short, with 12 bases between. CDR3 in DNA: TGTGCCAGCAGTTTGGTCGAGGGATTTAACTATGGCTACACCTTC. Protein: CASSLVEGFNYGYTF.

The chain recombines TRBV28 with TRBJ1-2; D is unresolved. The CDR3 covers 13 residues. Per the germline V gene, CDR1 is MDHEN and CDR2 is SYDVKM. The V end lost 7 bases, the J end lost 4 bases, and 13 bases lay between the germline ends. CDR3 residues: CASIDGLRYGYTF. CDR3 nucleotides: TGTGCCAGCATTGACGGACTTCGCTATGGCTACACCTTC.

This clone was recorded only once. The rearrangement joins TRBV21-1 to TRBJ2-7; the DNA was not used to check the table's D call, TRBD2. TRBV21-1 is described as a pseudogene. The CDR3 has 17 residues. The DNA of the CDR3 is TGTGCCAGCAGCATCCGGACGGGTCCATCGGGGACCTACGAGCAGTACTTC. Translated, it gives CASSIRTGPSGTYEQYF.

The rearrangement links TRBV9 to TRBJ2-1; D might be TRBD2 (6 bases). The CDR3 contains 19 residues. The germline V gene has CDR1 SGDLS and CDR2 YYNGEE. Trimming took off 0 bases at V and 9 bases at J, with 28 bases between the two ends. The CDR3 is CASSVAPPKAGGQYSEQFF. The DNA of the CDR3 is TGTGCCAGCAGCGTAGCGCCCCCTAAGGCAGGAGGGCAGTATAGTGAGCAGTTCTTC. Full variable domain (remainder filled in from reference TRBV9 and TRBJ2-1): DSGVTQTPKHLITATGQRVTLRCSPRSGDLSVYWYQQSLDQGLQFLIQYYNGEERAKGNILERFSAQQFPDLHSELNLSSLELGDSALYFCASSVAPPKAGGQYSEQFFGPGTRLTVL.

The DNA for the CDR3 is TGTGCCAGCAGCTTAGATAGCGGGGGGGCAACAGATACGCAGTATTTT. Translation: CASSLDSGGATDTQYF. The chain uses TRBV11-2 and TRBJ2-3; 11 nucleotides line up with TRBD2. The CDR3 contains 16 residues. Germline loops: CDR1 SGHAT, CDR2 FQNNGV. Trimming at V came to 0 bases and at J to 3 bases, leaving 2 bases not matched to a gene.

The V gene is TRBV5-6, the J gene TRBJ1-4; 9 bases align to TRBD1. This CDR3 is 14 amino acids long. Germline V CDR1 and CDR2: SGHDT, YYEEEE. V was pared by 5 bases and J by 7 bases, with 6 bases of the junction left unmatched. The CDR3 here is CASRRTGEGEKLFF. The CDR3 DNA is TGTGCCAGCAGGCGGACAGGGGAGGGTGAAAAACTGTTTTTT.

The genes are TRBV7-2 and TRBJ1-5; D may be TRBD1 (5 bases). V was pared by 1 base and J by 8 bases, with 15 bases between. CDR1 and CDR2 from the germline V gene are SGHTA and FQGNSA. This CDR3 has 15 amino acids. The CDR3 DNA sequence: TGTGCCAGCAGCTTAGAACGCGGCCGGGGGGAGCCCCAGCATTTT. Protein: CASSLERGRGEPQHF.

This sequence joins TRBV5-6 and TRBJ1-5; D uncertain. Germline-derived CDR1 and CDR2 are SGHDT and YYEEEE. V was shortened by 0 bases and J by 5 bases, with 3 bases between the two germline ends. This CDR3 contains 12 residues. The CDR3 reads CASSLGDQPQHF. In DNA, the CDR3 is TGTGCCAGCAGCTTGGGCGATCAGCCCCAGCATTTT. The full variable domain, in which reference TRBV5-6 and TRBJ1-5 provide the parts outside the CDR3, is DAGVTQSPTHLIKTRGQQVTLRCSPKSGHDTVSWYQQALGQGPQFIFQYYEEEERQRGNFPDRFSGHQFPNYSSELNVNALLLGDSALYLCASSLGDQPQHFGDGTRLSIL.

This chain joins TRBV4-2 and TRBJ2-7; a possible D gene is TRBD2 (7 bases). The germline V gene encodes CDR1 LGHNA and CDR2 YNFKEQ. The CDR3 is made up of 14 amino acids. The V end lost 4 bases, the J end lost 6 bases, and 16 bases lay between the germline ends. CDR3 region: CASSLRGGVGEQYF. For the CDR3, the DNA is TGTGCCAGCAGCCTAAGAGGGGGGGTGGGCGAGCAGTACTTC.

The rearrangement links TRBV6-6 to TRBJ2-7; 8 bases agree with TRBD1. There are 13 residues in the CDR3. V lost 4 bases to trimming and J lost 5 bases; unmatched junction nucleotides: 4. The germline V gene has CDR1 MNHNY and CDR2 SVGAGI (reference sequence). CDR3 in amino acids: CASSFRQGNEQYF. The CDR3, as DNA: TGTGCCAGCAGTTTTAGACAGGGGAACGAGCAGTACTTC.

V gene TRBV6-6 combines with J gene TRBJ2-7, with D perhaps matching TRBD1 (6 bases). V dropped 6 bases and J dropped 3 bases, with 18 bases sitting between them. The CDR3 totals 15 residues. Germline-derived CDR1 and CDR2 are MNHNY and SVGAGI (reference sequence). The CDR3 DNA is TGTGCCAGCAGCTTGGTACAGGGTGGGAACTACGAGCAGTACTTC. It is translated as CASSLVQGGNYEQYF.

This CDR3 reads CASSFGQGYGYTF. DNA for the CDR3: TGTGCCAGCAGCTTTGGACAGGGCTATGGCTACACCTTC. The chain combines TRBV7-3 with TRBJ1-2, with TRBD1 identical over 8 bases. V shed 3 bases, J shed 4 bases, and the junction held 1 base outside the gene matches. The length of the CDR3 is 13 residues. Looked up from germline, CDR1 is SGHTA and CDR2 is FQGTGA.

J is TRBJ2-7 and V is TRBV7-6; 8 nucleotides line up with TRBD2. The CDR3 runs to 15 residues. Germline-derived CDR1 and CDR2 are SGHVS and FNYEAQ. The V segment lost 5 bases and the J segment 4 bases; nucleotides outside the gene matches: 10. CDR3 sequence (DNA): TGTGCCAGCAGCCCTAGGACGGGGGGGTTTTACGAGCAGTACTTC. It encodes CASSPRTGGFYEQYF. Using reference TRBV7-6 and TRBJ2-7 for the parts outside the CDR3, the full variable domain is GAGVSQSPRYKVTKRGQDVALRCDPISGHVSLYWYRQALGQGPEFLTYFNYEAQQDKSGLPNDRFSAERPEGSISTLTIQRTEQRDSAMYRCASSPRTGGFYEQYFGPGTRLTVT.

The V and J genes are TRBV6-1 and TRBJ2-5; 9 bases are a match to TRBD2. CDR1 MNHNS and CDR2 SASEGT come from the germline V gene. V trimming: 3 bases; J trimming: 3 bases; junction bases outside the gene matches: 8. The CDR3 covers 16 residues. The CDR3: CASSELAGVGEETQYF. The CDR3 DNA sequence: TGTGCCAGCAGTGAGTTAGCGGGAGTTGGGGAAGAGACCCAGTACTTC.

This rearrangement joins TRBV27 to TRBJ2-4; no firm D call. Trimming removed 4 bases from V and 0 bases from J, with 7 bases in between. The CDR3 contains 14 residues. From germline, CDR1 is MNHEY and CDR2 SMNVEV (reference sequence). The CDR3 here is CASSSFLAKNIQYF. CDR3 nucleotide sequence: TGTGCCAGCAGTTCTTTTCTAGCCAAAAACATTCAGTACTTC.

This chain links TRBV7-8 with TRBJ1-5; 9 bases are a match to TRBD1. With V trimmed by 1 base and J by 6 bases, 10 bases remained unmatched. Looked up from germline, CDR1 is SGHVS and CDR2 is FQNEAQ. This CDR3 spans 17 amino acids. The DNA of the CDR3 is TGTGCCAGCAGCTTAGTGTGGACAGGGGAGATGGGTCAGCCCCAGCATTTT. Translated, it gives CASSLVWTGEMGQPQHF.

The rearrangement uses TRBV18 and TRBJ1-2; TRBD1 matches at 9 bases. CDR1 and CDR2 from the germline V gene are KGHSH and LQKENI. V shed 3 bases, J shed 4 bases, and the junction held 3 bases outside the gene matches. The CDR3 is made up of 14 amino acids. CDR3 residues: CASSPGQGPYGYTF. The CDR3 region has the DNA TGTGCCAGCTCACCGGGACAGGGACCCTATGGCTACACCTTC.

The chain is built from TRBV5-6 and TRBJ2-1; D perhaps matches TRBD1 (6 bases). V gave up 1 base and J gave up 4 bases, with 12 bases separating them. The germline CDR1 and CDR2 sequences are SGHDT and YYEEEE. There are 15 residues in the CDR3. The CDR3 coding sequence is TGTGCCAGCAGCTTGCCCGCCACAGGGTACAATGAGCAGTTCTTC. Residues: CASSLPATGYNEQFF.